One and the same sample provided the 31 T cell receptor beta chains below, sequenced in a study of PD-1 blockade in classical Hodgkin lymphoma. Using immunoSEQ multiplex PCR, the repertoire was profiled, and TCRdb retains in-frame clones only, with some absent. This sample carries 34,000 or so clones, more than 85% of them seen once, and the ten largest clones take 0.3%. Documented time point: cycle 4 day 1 (C4D1), after less than 7 weeks of nivolumab. All trial patients relapsed after autologous stem cell transplantation. By magnetic negative selection, CD4+ T cells were purified from thawed PBMCs. The source material was CD4+ T cells from blood, sampled before the fourth cycle of nivolumab. Receptors were obtained from a human donor with classical Hodgkin lymphoma.

This rearrangement joins TRBV30 to TRBJ2-2, with unresolved D. Looked up from germline, CDR1 is GTSNPN and CDR2 is SVGIG (reference sequence). This CDR3 comprises 14 residues. Trimming took off 1 base at V and 0 bases at J, with 6 bases between the two ends. CDR3 nucleotide sequence: TGTGCCTGGAGTGCCTCCTCGAACACCGGGGAGCTGTTTTTT. Translating it yields CAWSASSNTGELFF.

The V gene is TRBV21-1, the J gene TRBJ2-7; the D call of TRBD2 is as the table states it, not checked on the DNA. TRBV21-1 is shown as a pseudogene. CDR3 length: 15 residues. For the CDR3, the DNA is TGTGCCAGCAGCATGGAGGATAGAAGAACCTACGAGCAGTACTTC. Amino acids: CASSMEDRRTYEQYF.

The chain joins TRBV2 to TRBJ1-4; 9 nucleotides line up with TRBD1. The CDR3 runs to 17 residues. Trimming cost V 5 bases and J 8 bases; bases outside gene matches: 15. Germline CDR1 and CDR2: SNHLY and FYNNEI. DNA of the CDR3: TGTGCCAGCAGTCTGAACACTCCGGGACAGGGTGTAGAAAAACTGTTTTTT. It specifies CASSLNTPGQGVEKLFF. The full variable domain, with the rest looked up from reference TRBV2 and TRBJ1-4, is EPEVTQTPSHQVTQMGQEVILRCVPISNHLYFYWYRQILGQKVEFLVSFYNNEISEKSEIFDDQFSVERPDGSNFTLKIRSTKLEDSAMYFCASSLNTPGQGVEKLFFGSGTQLSVL.

This CDR3 is CASSPDRLGGGYTF. The CDR3 nucleotides are TGTGCCAGCAGTCCGGACAGGCTAGGAGGTGGCTACACCTTC. The rearrangement uses TRBV28 and TRBJ1-2; 7 bases are a match to TRBD1. The CDR3 length is 14 residues. Germline loops: CDR1 MDHEN, CDR2 SYDVKM. J lost 7 bases, V lost 5 bases, and 10 bases had no gene match.

This chain joins TRBV27 and TRBJ1-2; tentative D call: TRBD1 (5 bases). The CDR3 is 13 amino acids. Per germline, CDR1 MNHEY and CDR2 SMNVEV (reference sequence). V was shortened by 2 bases and J by 7 bases, with 11 bases between the two germline ends. This CDR3 is CASSLGAAGGYTF. The DNA of the CDR3 is TGTGCCAGCAGTTTAGGGGCGGCTGGTGGCTACACCTTC.

The chain joins TRBV5-1 to TRBJ2-1; 7 bases agree with TRBD1. Germline V CDR1 and CDR2: SGHRS, YFSETQ. The CDR3 extends over 14 amino acids. After removal of 0 bases from V and 8 bases from J, the junction contained 5 bases not matched to a gene. Here the CDR3 DNA reads TGCGCCAGCAGCTTGGAAGGGACAGTCGATGAGCAGTTCTTC. Translated: CASSLEGTVDEQFF.

The chain employs TRBV9 and TRBJ2-4, with 14 bases that match TRBD2. The germline CDR1 and CDR2 sequences are SGDLS and YYNGEE. There are 17 residues in the CDR3. Trimming cost V 3 bases and J 8 bases; bases outside gene matches: 10. The CDR3 sequence is CASSADRGLAGDDIQYF. The DNA of the CDR3 is TGTGCCAGCAGCGCCGACAGGGGACTAGCGGGAGATGACATTCAGTACTTC.

The chain employs TRBV5-4 and TRBJ2-2; possible D gene TRBD2, 5 bases. Trimming stripped 7 bases from V and 7 bases from J, with 14 bases between. Germline values: CDR1 SGHNT, CDR2 YYREEE (reference sequence). This CDR3 contains 13 residues. The CDR3 loop reads CASEGSRGGELFF. The CDR3, as DNA: TGTGCCAGCGAGGGATCCCGGGGCGGGGAGCTGTTTTTT.

The chain is built from TRBV5-4 and TRBJ2-5, with 7 nucleotides matching TRBD2. Trimming took 4 bases from V and 3 from J; bases not matched to a gene: 3. This CDR3 is 13 amino acids long. The V gene's germline CDR1 is SGHNT and CDR2 YYREEE (reference sequence). The CDR3 sequence: CASSNAGEETQYF. CDR3 coding DNA: TGTGCCAGCAGCAATGCGGGAGAAGAGACCCAGTACTTC.

This clone was counted a single time. The J gene is TRBJ2-4, the V gene TRBV6-5; TRBD2 is a possible D gene (7 bases). V lost 6 bases to trimming and J lost 5 bases, with 17 bases between them. The CDR3 contains 15 residues. Germline assignment: CDR1 MNHEY and CDR2 SVGAGI. CDR3 in amino acids: CASSPLGGGENIQYF. In DNA form, the CDR3 reads TGTGCCAGCAGCCCCCTGGGGGGGGGCGAAAACATTCAGTACTTC.

The chain joins TRBV14 to TRBJ1-1; 7 bases line up with TRBD1. Germline-derived CDR1 and CDR2 are SGHDN and FVKESK. CDR3 size: 15 residues. V lost 0 bases, J lost 9 bases, and 10 bases stayed unmatched. CDR3: CASSQDPRQGSQAFF. The DNA of the CDR3 is TGTGCCAGCAGCCAAGACCCGAGACAGGGTTCTCAAGCTTTCTTT.

In its sample, this clone was seen a few times. J is TRBJ2-1 and V is TRBV28, with TRBD2 matching 12 bases. V lost 5 bases, J lost 1 base, and 12 bases stayed unmatched. Germline V gene sequence: CDR1 MDHEN, CDR2 SYDVKM. This CDR3 is 19 amino acids long. The CDR3, as DNA: TGTGCCAGCAGTCGCCCGGGGCTAGCGGGAGGGATATCCTACAATGAGCAGTTCTTC. This encodes CASSRPGLAGGISYNEQFF.

V is TRBV6-5 and J is TRBJ2-7; D remains ambiguous. There are 12 residues in the CDR3. Germline values: CDR1 MNHEY, CDR2 SVGAGI. Trimming took 5 bases from V and 7 from J, leaving 12 bases between them. CDR3 in amino acids: CASSPGSWEQYF. CDR3 nucleotide sequence: TGTGCCAGCAGTCCCGGGTCGTGGGAGCAGTACTTC.

The rearrangement uses TRBV6-1 and TRBJ1-2; tentatively, D is TRBD1 (6 bases). The CDR3 is 20 residues long. Germline CDR1 and CDR2: MNHNS and SASEGT. Trimming cost V 2 bases and J 2 bases, with 27 bases left between them. The CDR3 loop reads CASSERPDSFTNRVNYGYTF. The CDR3 bases are TGTGCCAGCAGTGAACGTCCCGATTCCTTTACCAACAGGGTCAACTATGGCTACACCTTC.

The rearrangement uses TRBV19 and TRBJ2-3; 15 bases match TRBD2. Germline values: CDR1 LNHDA, CDR2 SQIVND (reference sequence). There are 16 residues in the CDR3. The trim removed 7 bases at V and 4 bases at J, leaving 6 bases unmatched. This chain's CDR3 is CASTGTSGRRADTQYF. CDR3 nucleotide sequence: TGTGCCAGTACCGGGACTAGCGGGAGGCGGGCAGATACGCAGTATTTT.

The chain recombines TRBV5-1 with TRBJ1-1; a possible D gene is TRBD1 (5 bases). The V and J ends lost 3 bases and 2 bases respectively, with 8 bases between them. The CDR3 covers 13 residues. CDR1 is SGHRS, CDR2 YFSETQ, per germline. This CDR3 reads CASSSGDNTEAFF. DNA for the CDR3: TGCGCCAGCAGCTCGGGGGACAACACTGAAGCTTTCTTT.

The chain has TRBV30 and TRBJ1-1; D unclear. The germline V and J ends were trimmed by 0 bases and 0 bases, with 5 bases remaining between them. The CDR3 sequence is 13 residues long. Looked up from germline, CDR1 is GTSNPN and CDR2 is SVGIG (reference sequence). The CDR3 sequence is CAWSVGLNTEAFF. CDR3 sequence (DNA): TGTGCCTGGAGTGTAGGCCTGAACACTGAAGCTTTCTTT. The full variable domain, rest sourced from reference TRBV30 and TRBJ1-1, is SQTIHQWPATLVQPVGSPLSLECTVEGTSNPNLYWYRQAAGRGLQLLFYSVGIGQISSEVPQNLSASRPQDRQFILSSKKLLLSDSGFYLCAWSVGLNTEAFFGQGTRLTVV.

The count of this clone is one. The chain is built from TRBV19 and TRBJ2-1; 12 nucleotides line up with TRBD1. This CDR3 spans 14 amino acids. Unmatched junction bases numbered 8, after V lost 8 bases and J lost 9 bases. Germline V gene lookup returns CDR1 LNHDA and CDR2 SQIVND (reference sequence). In nucleotides, the CDR3 is TGTGCCAGTGCACGGGACAGGGGGCTTCCTGAGCAGTTCTTC. Translated: CASARDRGLPEQFF.

The rearrangement uses TRBV13 and TRBJ2-7; D not certain. Per the germline V gene, CDR1 is PRHDT and CDR2 is FYEKMQ (reference sequence). The V gene lost 9 bases and the J gene lost 0 bases, with 12 bases spanning the gap. The CDR3 consists of 13 residues. CDR3 nucleotides: TGTGCCAGTCTACGGACGCCCTCCTACGAGCAGTACTTC. Translated, it gives CASLRTPSYEQYF.

The J gene is TRBJ1-1, the V gene TRBV23-1; no firm D call. TRBV23-1 is labeled an ORF, and its function is uncertain. This CDR3 has 13 amino acids. The V end lost 1 base, the J end lost 1 base, and 4 bases lay between the germline ends. Written as DNA, the CDR3 is TGCGCCAGCAGTCAATTGTGGAACACTGAAGCTTTCTTT. It translates to CASSQLWNTEAFF.

The rearrangement links TRBV6-6 to TRBJ2-7, with D possibly TRBD2 on 6 matching bases. Germline CDR1 reads MNHNY; CDR2 reads SVGAGI (reference sequence). V was pared by 7 bases and J by 4 bases, with 20 bases between. The CDR3 is 15 residues long. The CDR3 protein is CASTSPRDSRYEQYF. The DNA for the CDR3 is TGTGCCAGCACCTCCCCGCGGGACTCGCGATACGAGCAGTACTTC.

The chain has TRBV14 and TRBJ2-1; D remains ambiguous. Germline V gene data show CDR1 as SGHDN and CDR2 as FVKESK. V lost 1 base to trimming and J lost 4 bases, with 8 bases between them. The CDR3 has 14 amino acids. CDR3 bases: TGTGCCAGCAGCCAAGGGCAGGTATACAATGAGCAGTTCTTC. Its protein is CASSQGQVYNEQFF.

The chain carries TRBV30 and TRBJ1-2; TRBD1 is a possible D gene (5 bases). Germline-derived CDR1 and CDR2 are GTSNPN and SVGIG (reference sequence). Trimming stripped 0 bases from V and 8 bases from J, with 13 bases between. The CDR3 has 13 residues. CDR3 amino acids: CAWSVAGAAGYTF. CDR3 nucleotide sequence: TGTGCCTGGAGTGTAGCCGGGGCCGCAGGCTACACCTTC.

This clone has just one count. CDR3 sequence reads: CASSTGPEKNIQYF. As DNA, the CDR3 is TGTGCCAGCAGCACAGGGCCGGAGAAAAACATTCAGTACTTC. This sequence joins TRBV21-1 and TRBJ2-4; TRBD1, as called in the table, went unchecked against the DNA. TRBV21-1 is designated a pseudogene. The CDR3 contains 14 residues.

V and J are TRBV2 and TRBJ2-4; the D is unclear. The CDR3 length is 14 residues. The germline V gene has CDR1 SNHLY and CDR2 FYNNEI. V was trimmed by 6 bases and J by 1 base, leaving 10 bases between them. The CDR3 bases are TGTGCCAGCAGCTCAATCGGCGCCAAAAACATTCAGTACTTC. Its translation is CASSSIGAKNIQYF.

V gene TRBV5-1 combines with J gene TRBJ1-1, with 11 bases lining up with TRBD1. There are 19 residues in the CDR3. In germline, CDR1 is SGHRS, CDR2 YFSETQ. With V trimmed by 4 bases and J by 2 bases, 16 bases remained unmatched. The CDR3 region is CASSRRMDGGQGVNTEAFF. CDR3 nucleotides: TGCGCCAGCAGCCGCCGGATGGATGGGGGACAGGGGGTAAACACTGAAGCTTTCTTT. Looking up the rest from reference TRBV5-1 and TRBJ1-1 gives the full variable domain: KAGVTQTPRYLIKTRGQQVTLSCSPISGHRSVSWYQQTPGQGLQFLFEYFSETQRNKGNFPGRFSGRQFSNSRSEMNVSTLELGDSALYLCASSRRMDGGQGVNTEAFFGQGTRLTVV.

The V call is TRBV5-8, the J call TRBJ2-7, with 8 bases that match TRBD1. After removal of 3 bases from V and 6 bases from J, the junction contained 8 bases not matched to a gene. The CDR3 sequence is 14 residues long. The germline V gene encodes CDR1 SGHTS and CDR2 YDEGEE. Here the CDR3 DNA reads TGTGCCAGCAGCTCGACAGGGGTCGTCGCCGAGCAGTACTTC. As protein: CASSSTGVVAEQYF.

This chain joins TRBV7-9 and TRBJ1-1, with 7 positions matching TRBD1. Unmatched junction bases numbered 6, after V lost 0 bases and J lost 5 bases. This CDR3 spans 15 amino acids. The V gene's germline CDR1 is SEHNR and CDR2 FQNEAQ (reference sequence). Here the CDR3 DNA reads TGTGCCAGCAGCTTAGCTGGAAGGGGGCGGACTGAAGCTTTCTTT. Residues: CASSLAGRGRTEAFF.

This chain connects TRBV19 to TRBJ2-1; D uncertain. CDR1 is LNHDA and CDR2 is SQIVND in the germline V gene (reference sequence). Trimming shortened V by 10 bases and J by 6 bases, and 16 bases separated the two germline ends. This CDR3 is 13 amino acids long. The CDR3 sequence is CATRWAGSNEQFF. The CDR3 nucleotides are TGTGCCACAAGGTGGGCCGGGTCCAATGAGCAGTTCTTC.

A note on this clone: At one end, the junction sequence differs from germline, possibly due to a read error. V usage is TRBV7-7 and J usage is TRBJ2-5, with a tentative D call TRBD2 (5 bases). Germline-derived CDR1 and CDR2 are SSHAT and FNYEAQ (reference sequence). The CDR3 is made up of 15 amino acids. DNA of the CDR3: TGTGCTAGCAGCGAAAGACTACCCCCGGGAGAGACCCAGTACTTC. Translating gives CASSERLPPGETQYF.

This clone was counted once. The rearrangement links TRBV27 to TRBJ1-2; 11 positions match TRBD1. The germline V gene encodes CDR1 MNHEY and CDR2 SMNVEV (reference sequence). The CDR3 has 14 amino acids. The junction had 6 bases not matched to a gene; V was cut back by 5 bases and J by 7 bases. The CDR3 sequence is CASSLLGTGGGYTF. In DNA form, the CDR3 reads TGTGCCAGCAGTCTCCTAGGGACAGGGGGTGGCTACACCTTC.